This is a list of T cell receptor beta chains from one sample in a study of T cells in Graves' hyperthyroidism and ophthalmopathy. TCRdb analysed the multiplex PCR reads with MiXCR anew, one entry per CDR3 protein. The top ten clones hold 45% to 55% of a sample with about 480,000 distinct CDR3 sequences, approximately 23% of them seen once. Sequences were obtained from blood. Source of these receptors: a woman in her 70s with Graves' ophthalmopathy. Each CDR3 is given with its conserved first and last residue. D genes are given only for firm matches. A row's size may be missing; if present it is once, few, many or a size class.

CDR3 DNA | CDR3 protein | V gene | D gene | clone size | J gene
TGTGCCAGCAGCTTGAGCCAACCTAGCGGGAGCACAGATACGCAGTATTTT | CASSLSQPSGSTDTQYF | TRBV7-2 | TRBD2 | many | TRBJ2-3
TGTGCCAGCAGGGGGGGGACTGAAGCTTTCTTT | CASRGGTEAFF | TRBV25-1 | NA | many | TRBJ1-1
TGCAGCGTCCGTACGACCCGGGGCGAGCAGTACTTC | CSVRTTRGEQYF | TRBV29-1 | NA | few | TRBJ2-7
TGTGCCAGCAAATCCTCGGCGACTCTCAATGAGCAGTTCTTC | CASKSSATLNEQFF | TRBV12-3/TRBV12-4 | NA | few | TRBJ2-1
TGTGCCAGCAGCGGGGGAGGAACCCTGGGGTTGGATACGCAGTATTTT | CASSGGGTLGLDTQYF | TRBV25-1 | NA | few | TRBJ2-3
TGTGCCAGCAGTGAACAAGGGGGTACCGGGGAGCTGTTTTTT | CASSEQGGTGELFF | TRBV6-1 | NA | NA | TRBJ2-2
TGCAGTGCTAGGACGGGGGCCAACGTCCTGACTTTC | CSARTGANVLTF | TRBV20-1 | NA | NA | TRBJ2-6
TGCAGCGTCGACAGGGGGCGGATGAACACTGAAGCTTTCTTT | CSVDRGRMNTEAFF | TRBV20-1 | TRBD1 | few | TRBJ1-1
TGTGCCAGCAGTCAGGGTGTTAGCACAGATACGCAGTATTTT | CASSQGVSTDTQYF | TRBV12-3/TRBV12-4 | NA | many | TRBJ2-3
TGCAGTGCTAAACAGGGGGCGAACACTGAAGCTTTCTTT | CSAKQGANTEAFF | TRBV20-1 | TRBD1 | many | TRBJ1-1
TGTGCCAGCTTGCTGGGGGGGTTGGAAACTGAAGCTTTCTTT | CASLLGGLETEAFF | TRBV6-1 | NA | NA | TRBJ1-1
TGTGCCACCAGCAGAGATCGATCCCCTTCGGAGTTCTTC | CATSRDRSPSEFF | TRBV15 | NA | few | TRBJ2-1
TGTGCCAGCAGCGTAGGTAGGAAGGATACGCAGTATTTT | CASSVGRKDTQYF | TRBV9 | NA | few | TRBJ2-3
TGTGCCATCTCTCAGATGGGGGCGAACACCGGGGAGCTGTTTTTT | CAISQMGANTGELFF | TRBV10-3 | NA | NA | TRBJ2-2
TGTGCCAGCAGACCTTCCCCGGGACTAGCGGGAGGGCCGTGGGAGACCCAGTACTTC | CASRPSPGLAGGPWETQYF | TRBV6-2/TRBV6-3 | TRBD2 | NA | TRBJ2-5
TGTGCCAGCAGTACCCCGGGACAGGGTGACACTGAAGCTTTCTTT | CASSTPGQGDTEAFF | TRBV12-3/TRBV12-4 | TRBD1 | few | TRBJ1-1
TGTGCCAGCAGCCAAGATAGTGGGGGCTCGAGCTACACCTTC | CASSQDSGGSSYTF | TRBV3-1 | NA | few | TRBJ1-2
TGTGCCAGTAGTATAGGAGACAGTGAAGCTTTCTTT | CASSIGDSEAFF | TRBV19 | NA | NA | TRBJ1-1
TGTGCCAGCAGTCAAGGGCCTGAATTTGGCTACACCTTC | CASSQGPEFGYTF | TRBV6-1 | NA | NA | TRBJ1-2
TGTGCCAGCAGTTCGGGGGGACAGGGAAGAGAGACCCAGTACTTC | CASSSGGQGRETQYF | TRBV28 | TRBD1 | NA | TRBJ2-5
TGTGCCAGCTATTCTAACAGGGGGCCCTCATACGAGCAGTACTTC | CASYSNRGPSYEQYF | TRBV6-1 | TRBD1 | few | TRBJ2-7
TGCAGCGTTATCGGGAGTAGGGCCAAAAACATTCAGTACTTC | CSVIGSRAKNIQYF | TRBV29-1 | NA | NA | TRBJ2-4
TGTGCCAGCAGCCGGGGACAGGGAAGAGATGGCTACACCTTC | CASSRGQGRDGYTF | TRBV3-1 | TRBD1 | NA | TRBJ1-2
TGCGCCAGCAGCTTGGAGATGTCGATCACCGGGGAGCTGTTTTTT | CASSLEMSITGELFF | TRBV5-1 | NA | NA | TRBJ2-2
TGCAGTGCTAGTCTCTTTCAGGGAGGCGCTTCCTACAATGAGCAGTTCTTC | CSASLFQGGASYNEQFF | TRBV20-1 | NA | NA | TRBJ2-1
TGTGCCAGCAGTCGAGTTCCTAGCGGGCCCACAGATACGCAGTATTTT | CASSRVPSGPTDTQYF | TRBV6-2/TRBV6-3 | TRBD2 | few | TRBJ2-3
TGTGCCAGCAGTGGTACGGGGCGTTACGAGCAGTACTTC | CASSGTGRYEQYF | TRBV2 | NA | few | TRBJ2-7
TGTGCCAGCAGCTTACAGGGGGCTTTAAGGAAAGATACGCAGTATTTT | CASSLQGALRKDTQYF | TRBV7-9 | TRBD1 | few | TRBJ2-3
TGTGCCAGCAGCTTAGGAGTCAGCCCGACTGTTCCAGATACGCAGTATTTT | CASSLGVSPTVPDTQYF | TRBV7-2 | NA | NA | TRBJ2-3